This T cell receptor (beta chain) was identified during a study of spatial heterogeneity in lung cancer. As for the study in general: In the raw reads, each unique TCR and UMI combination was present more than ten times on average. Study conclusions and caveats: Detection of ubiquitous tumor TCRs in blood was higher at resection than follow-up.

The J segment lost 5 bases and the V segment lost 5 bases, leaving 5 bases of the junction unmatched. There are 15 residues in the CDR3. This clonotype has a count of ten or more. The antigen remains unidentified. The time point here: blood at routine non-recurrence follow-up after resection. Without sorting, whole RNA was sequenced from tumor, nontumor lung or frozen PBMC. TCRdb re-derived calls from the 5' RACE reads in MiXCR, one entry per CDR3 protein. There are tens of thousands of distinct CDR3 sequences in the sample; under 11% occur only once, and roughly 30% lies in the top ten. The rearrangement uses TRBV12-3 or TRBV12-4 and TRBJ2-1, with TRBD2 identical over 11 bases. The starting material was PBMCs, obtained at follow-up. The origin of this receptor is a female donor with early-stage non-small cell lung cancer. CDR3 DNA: TGTGCCAGCAGTCCTAGCGGGGGGCCCAACAATGAGCAGTTCTTC. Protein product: CASSPSGGPNNEQFF.